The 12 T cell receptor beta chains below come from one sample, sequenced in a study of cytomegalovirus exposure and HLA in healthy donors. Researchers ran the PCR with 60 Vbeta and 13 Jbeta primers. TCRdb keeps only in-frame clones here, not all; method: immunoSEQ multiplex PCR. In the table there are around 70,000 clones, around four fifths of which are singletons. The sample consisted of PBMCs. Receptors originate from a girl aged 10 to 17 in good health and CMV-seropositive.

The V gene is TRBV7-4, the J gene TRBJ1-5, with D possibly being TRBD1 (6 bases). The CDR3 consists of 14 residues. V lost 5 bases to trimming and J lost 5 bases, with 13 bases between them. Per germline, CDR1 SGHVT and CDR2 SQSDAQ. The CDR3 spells CASSAPQGYQPQHF. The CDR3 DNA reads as TGTGCCAGCAGCGCTCCCCAGGGGTATCAGCCCCAGCATTTT.

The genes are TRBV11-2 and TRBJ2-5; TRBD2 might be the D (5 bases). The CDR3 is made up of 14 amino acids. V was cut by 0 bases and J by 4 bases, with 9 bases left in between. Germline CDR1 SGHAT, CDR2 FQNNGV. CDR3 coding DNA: TGTGCCAGCAGCTTAGATTACGGGGTAGAGACCCAGTACTTC. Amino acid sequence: CASSLDYGVETQYF.

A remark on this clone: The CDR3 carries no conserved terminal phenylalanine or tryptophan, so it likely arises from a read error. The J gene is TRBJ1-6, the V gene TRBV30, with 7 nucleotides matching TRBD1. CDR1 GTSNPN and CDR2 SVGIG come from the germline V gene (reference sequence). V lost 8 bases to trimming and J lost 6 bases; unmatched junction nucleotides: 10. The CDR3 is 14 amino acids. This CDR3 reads CASRTGAFNSPLHL. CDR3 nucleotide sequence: TGTGCCAGTCGGACAGGTGCCTTTAATTCACCCCTCCACCTT.

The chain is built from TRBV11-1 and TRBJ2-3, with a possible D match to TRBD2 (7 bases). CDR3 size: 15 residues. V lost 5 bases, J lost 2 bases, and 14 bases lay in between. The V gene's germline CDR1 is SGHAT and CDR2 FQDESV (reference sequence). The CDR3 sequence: CASSQRGAPTDTQYF. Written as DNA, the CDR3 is TGTGCCAGCAGCCAACGGGGGGCCCCCACAGATACGCAGTATTTT. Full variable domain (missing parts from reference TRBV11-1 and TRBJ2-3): EAEVAQSPRYKITEKSQAVAFWCDPISGHATLYWYRQILGQGPELLVQFQDESVVDDSQLPKDRFSAERLKGVDSTLKIQPAELGDSAMYLCASSQRGAPTDTQYFGPGTRLTVL.

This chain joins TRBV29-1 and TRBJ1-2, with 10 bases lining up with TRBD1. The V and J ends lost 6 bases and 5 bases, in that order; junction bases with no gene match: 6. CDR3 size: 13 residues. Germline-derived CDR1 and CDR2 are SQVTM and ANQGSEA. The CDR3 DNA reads TGCAGCGTCGGCGGACAGGGGGGATATGGCTACACCTTC. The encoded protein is CSVGGQGGYGYTF. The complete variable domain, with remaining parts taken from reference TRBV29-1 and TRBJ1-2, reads SAVISQKPSRDICQRGTSLTIQCQVDSQVTMMFWYRQQPGQSLTLIATANQGSEATYESGFVIDKFPISRPNLTFSTLTVSNMSPEDSSIYLCSVGGQGGYGYTFGSGTRLTVV.

CDR3 residues: CSVEQGAGGELFF. The CDR3, as DNA: TGCAGCGTTGAACAGGGGGCAGGAGGGGAGCTGTTTTTT. The rearrangement links TRBV29-1 to TRBJ2-2; 8 bases are a match to TRBD1. The CDR3 consists of 13 residues. V was pared by 2 bases and J by 8 bases, with 4 bases of the junction left unmatched. Germline values: CDR1 SQVTM, CDR2 ANQGSEA.

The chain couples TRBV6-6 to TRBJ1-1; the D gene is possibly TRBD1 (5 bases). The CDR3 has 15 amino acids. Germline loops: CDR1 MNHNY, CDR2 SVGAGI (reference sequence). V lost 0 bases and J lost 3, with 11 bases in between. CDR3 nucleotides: TGTGCCAGCAGTTACTCGACGGCGGGGGACACTGAAGCTTTCTTT. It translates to CASSYSTAGDTEAFF.

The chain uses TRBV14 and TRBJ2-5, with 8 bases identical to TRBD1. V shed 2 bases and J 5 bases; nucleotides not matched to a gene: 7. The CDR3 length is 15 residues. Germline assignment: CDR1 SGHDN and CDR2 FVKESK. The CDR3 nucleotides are TGTGCCAGCAGCCAACCCGGGACAGGTGGGGAGACCCAGTACTTC. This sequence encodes CASSQPGTGGETQYF.

The CDR3 sequence: CASSQLSGTSTDEQFF. In DNA form, the CDR3 reads TGTGCCAGCAGCCAGCTCTCGGGGACTAGTACCGATGAGCAGTTCTTC. The rearrangement uses TRBV4-2 and TRBJ2-1; 8 positions agree with TRBD2. CDR3 size: 16 residues. V lost 3 bases to trimming and J lost 8 bases; unmatched junction nucleotides: 12. The germline CDR1 and CDR2 sequences are LGHNA and YNFKEQ.

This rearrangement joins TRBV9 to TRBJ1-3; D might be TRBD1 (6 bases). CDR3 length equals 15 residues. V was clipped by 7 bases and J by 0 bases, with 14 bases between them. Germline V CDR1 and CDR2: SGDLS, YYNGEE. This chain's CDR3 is CASAEQGASGNTIYF. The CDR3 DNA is TGTGCCAGCGCGGAACAGGGAGCCTCTGGAAACACCATATATTTT. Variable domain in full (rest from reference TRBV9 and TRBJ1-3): DSGVTQTPKHLITATGQRVTLRCSPRSGDLSVYWYQQSLDQGLQFLIQYYNGEERAKGNILERFSAQQFPDLHSELNLSSLELGDSALYFCASAEQGASGNTIYFGEGSWLTVV.

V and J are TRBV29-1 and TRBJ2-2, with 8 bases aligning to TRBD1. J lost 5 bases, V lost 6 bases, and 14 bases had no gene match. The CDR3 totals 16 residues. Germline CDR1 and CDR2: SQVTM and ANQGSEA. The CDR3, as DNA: TGCAGCGTCGTTCTTGGGGCAGGGGGCCGGACCGGGGAGCTGTTTTTT. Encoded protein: CSVVLGAGGRTGELFF.

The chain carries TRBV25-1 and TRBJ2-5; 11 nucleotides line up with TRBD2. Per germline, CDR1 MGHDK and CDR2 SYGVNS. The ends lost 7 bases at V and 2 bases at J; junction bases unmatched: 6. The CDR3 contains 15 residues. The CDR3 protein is CASTRTSGGQETQYF. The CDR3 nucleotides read TGTGCCAGCACCCGCACTAGCGGGGGACAAGAGACCCAGTACTTC.